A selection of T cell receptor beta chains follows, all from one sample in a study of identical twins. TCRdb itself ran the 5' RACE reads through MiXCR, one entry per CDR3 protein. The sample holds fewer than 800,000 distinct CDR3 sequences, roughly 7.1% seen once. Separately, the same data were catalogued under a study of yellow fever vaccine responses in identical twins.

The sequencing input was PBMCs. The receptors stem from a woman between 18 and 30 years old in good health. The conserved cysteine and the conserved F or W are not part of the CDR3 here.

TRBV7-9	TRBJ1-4	ASSFMSRDRFEEKLF
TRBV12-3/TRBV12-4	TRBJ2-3	ASSPGPLSADTQY
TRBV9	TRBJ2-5	ASSSRGGGETQY
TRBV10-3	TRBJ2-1	AIGQGEYNEQF
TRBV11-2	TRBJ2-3	ATQGRADTQY
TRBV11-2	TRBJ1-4	ASSTHSETNEKLF
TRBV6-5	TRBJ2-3	ASSYSSTSGDTDTQY
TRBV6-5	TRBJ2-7	ASSYSTQGIHKQY
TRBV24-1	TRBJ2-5	ATSDYRDTETQY
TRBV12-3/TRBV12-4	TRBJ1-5	ASRKQGGGNQPQH
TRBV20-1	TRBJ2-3	SARGRDTDTQY
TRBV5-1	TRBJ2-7	ASSLRSPYEQY
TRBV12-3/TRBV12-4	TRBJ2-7	ASSFGTGEQY
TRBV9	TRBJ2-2	ASSSTGLNTGELF
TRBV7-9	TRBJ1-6	ASTLGDRVNSPLH
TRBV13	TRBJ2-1	ASSLVGRRPRDTRNNEQF
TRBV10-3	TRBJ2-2	AISYRTDTGELF
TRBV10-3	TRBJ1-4	AISESGDRRDEKLF
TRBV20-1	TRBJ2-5	SPRQSQETQY
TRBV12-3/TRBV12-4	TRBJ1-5	ASSPTGGGGQPQH
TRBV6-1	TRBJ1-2	ASSKVGGDYGYT
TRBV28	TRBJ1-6	ASSLPSNNSPLH
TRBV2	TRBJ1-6	ASSGRGGDSPLH
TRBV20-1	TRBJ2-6	SAISGGGGGANVLT
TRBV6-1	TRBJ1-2	ASSGRQGQQPGYT
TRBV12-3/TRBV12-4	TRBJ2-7	ASSRTGKSSYEQY
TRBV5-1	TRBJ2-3	ASSTSGRGADTQY